This entry lists 5 T cell receptor beta chains sequenced from one sample in a study of blood T cell repertoires in COVID-19. TCRdb keeps only in-frame clones here, not all; method: immunoSEQ multiplex PCR. The sample records approximately 300,000 clones, 75% to 90% being singletons. The sample comprised peripheral blood. Receptors originate from a woman between 40 and 55 years old with acute or convalescent COVID-19.

V is TRBV6-5 and J is TRBJ1-2; the match to TRBD1 covers 7 bases. This CDR3 contains 14 residues. The ends lost 5 bases at V and 4 bases at J; junction bases unmatched: 7. The V gene's germline CDR1 is MNHEY and CDR2 SVGAGI. The CDR3 DNA reads as TGTGCCAGCAGTAGCCCCGGGACAGCCTATGGCTACACCTTC. This codes for CASSSPGTAYGYTF.

The CDR3 coding sequence is TGTGCCAGCAGCGCACAGGGAAATGAAGCTTTCTTT. It specifies CASSAQGNEAFF. The chain joins TRBV2 to TRBJ1-1; the D gene is possibly TRBD1 (6 bases). Trimming left V 6 bases short and J 7 bases short, with 12 bases between. Germline-derived CDR1 and CDR2 are SNHLY and FYNNEI. The CDR3 has 12 amino acids.

The chain uses TRBV7-3 and TRBJ1-1, with D possibly TRBD1 on 5 matching bases. V shed 4 bases and J shed 7 bases, with 13 bases lying between them. The CDR3 totals 13 residues. Per the germline V gene, CDR1 is SGHTA and CDR2 is FQGTGA. CDR3 loop: CASSSQGIGEAFF. CDR3 in DNA: TGTGCCAGCAGCTCTCAGGGAATAGGTGAAGCTTTCTTT.

V is TRBV4-2 and J is TRBJ2-3, with 10 bases that match TRBD1. V was pared by 3 bases and J by 0 bases, with 3 bases of the junction left unmatched. The CDR3 runs 16 residues. Germline CDR1 and CDR2: LGHNA and YNFKEQ. CDR3 residues: CASSQGQGTSTDTQYF. CDR3 DNA sequence: TGTGCCAGCAGCCAGGGACAGGGGACAAGCACAGATACGCAGTATTTT.

This chain joins TRBV6-5 and TRBJ1-2; 7 nucleotides match TRBD1. V dropped 0 bases and J dropped 8; count of bases not matched to a gene: 9. This CDR3 is 15 amino acids long. The germline V gene has CDR1 MNHEY and CDR2 SVGAGI. The CDR3 here is CASSYSPGQSEGYTF. CDR3 bases: TGTGCCAGCAGTTACTCTCCGGGACAGTCGGAGGGCTACACCTTC.